This entry lists 22 T cell receptor beta chains sequenced from one sample in a study of cytomegalovirus exposure and HLA in healthy donors. Repertoires were generated with immunoSEQ multiplex PCR, while TCRdb's copy carries only in-frame clones and drops some. This table has about 130,000 clones, roughly 95% appearing once. Sequenced material: PBMCs. These receptors were obtained from a man aged 18 to 29 in good health and CMV-seronegative.

V is TRBV5-4 and J is TRBJ2-2, with D perhaps TRBD1 (6 bases). The V gene lost 0 bases and the J gene lost 5 bases, with 8 bases spanning the gap. The CDR3 consists of 14 residues. CDR1 and CDR2 (germline): SGHNT, YYREEE (reference sequence). In DNA, the CDR3 is TGTGCCAGCAGCTTGGCCAGGGGAACCGGGGAGCTGTTTTTT. It yields the protein CASSLARGTGELFF.

The CDR3 loop reads CASSMGLAGFEQYF. The CDR3 region has the DNA TGTGCCAGTAGTATGGGACTAGCGGGATTCGAGCAGTACTTC. The chain links TRBV19 to TRBJ2-7, with 13 bases aligning to TRBD2. Germline loops: CDR1 LNHDA, CDR2 SQIVND (reference sequence). Trimming cost V 3 bases and J 6 bases; bases outside gene matches: 2. This CDR3 has 14 residues.

The V and J genes are TRBV5-1 and TRBJ2-3; 13 bases fit TRBD2. Germline values: CDR1 SGHRS, CDR2 YFSETQ. V gave up 1 base and J gave up 4 bases; unmatched junction bases: 6. CDR3 size: 17 residues. CDR3 amino acids: CASSLMGLAGSSDTQYF. CDR3 DNA: TGCGCCAGCAGCTTGATGGGACTAGCGGGAAGTTCAGATACGCAGTATTTT. The full variable domain, in which reference TRBV5-1 and TRBJ2-3 provide the parts outside the CDR3, is KAGVTQTPRYLIKTRGQQVTLSCSPISGHRSVSWYQQTPGQGLQFLFEYFSETQRNKGNFPGRFSGRQFSNSRSEMNVSTLELGDSALYLCASSLMGLAGSSDTQYFGPGTRLTVL.

The V and J genes are TRBV30 and TRBJ2-3, with 12 bases matching TRBD2. V lost 2 bases to trimming and J lost 5 bases; unmatched junction nucleotides: 11. This CDR3 has 17 amino acids. Germline CDR1 and CDR2: GTSNPN and SVGIG (reference sequence). The chain's CDR3 is CAWSFVRTSGTVDTQYF. The CDR3 DNA reads as TGTGCCTGGAGTTTCGTTAGGACTAGCGGGACGGTAGATACGCAGTATTTT.

The V and J genes are TRBV19 and TRBJ1-5, with TRBD1 identical over 7 bases. The length of the CDR3 is 15 residues. Germline V gives CDR1 LNHDA, CDR2 SQIVND (reference sequence). J was trimmed by 6 bases and V by 2 bases; bases with no gene match: 7. CDR3 residues: CASSIRATGSQPQHF. For the CDR3, the DNA is TGTGCCAGTAGTATAAGGGCGACAGGGAGTCAGCCCCAGCATTTT.

The chain combines TRBV27 with TRBJ2-6; TRBD1 is a possible D gene (5 bases). The V gene's germline CDR1 is MNHEY and CDR2 SMNVEV (reference sequence). Trimming left V 5 bases short and J 0 bases short, with 20 bases between. This CDR3 has 19 residues. CDR3 bases: TGTGCCAGCAGTCCGACAGTGGCCCCGTTCGACTCTGGGGCCAACGTCCTGACTTTC. Translation: CASSPTVAPFDSGANVLTF. Based on the CDR3 plus reference TRBV27 and TRBJ2-6, the full variable domain is EAQVTQNPRYLITVTGKKLTVTCSQNMNHEYMSWYRQDPGLGLRQIYYSMNVEVTDKGDVPEGYKVSRKEKRNFPLILESPSPNQTSLYFCASSPTVAPFDSGANVLTFGAGSRLTVL.

This clone was recorded only once. The chain carries TRBV19 and TRBJ2-2; unclear D gene. Germline V lookup: CDR1 LNHDA, CDR2 SQIVND (reference sequence). V was cut by 7 bases and J by 0 bases, with 6 bases left in between. The CDR3 has 13 residues. CDR3 coding DNA: TGTGCCAGTACCCTACCGAACACCGGGGAGCTGTTTTTT. Translation: CASTLPNTGELFF.

The chain uses TRBV9 and TRBJ2-1; 13 bases line up with TRBD2. CDR1 SGDLS and CDR2 YYNGEE come from the germline V gene. This CDR3 has 16 amino acids. The ends lost 0 bases at V and 7 bases at J; junction bases unmatched: 4. CDR3 in amino acids: CASSVEGTSGVNEQFF. The CDR3 coding sequence is TGTGCCAGCAGCGTAGAAGGGACTAGCGGGGTGAATGAGCAGTTCTTC.

The chain is built from TRBV18 and TRBJ1-4; no firm D call. Germline CDR1 is KGHSH and CDR2 is LQKENI. Trimming removed 3 bases from V and 7 bases from J, with 12 bases in between. This CDR3 has 14 amino acids. CDR3 amino acids: CASSPDTVAEKLFF. The CDR3 nucleotides are TGTGCCAGCTCACCCGACACCGTGGCTGAAAAACTGTTTTTT.

The chain has TRBV13 and TRBJ2-7, with TRBD2 identical over 13 bases. Unmatched junction bases numbered 16, after V lost 5 bases and J lost 3 bases. This CDR3 region has 19 residues. Germline-derived CDR1 and CDR2 are PRHDT and FYEKMQ (reference sequence). In DNA form, the CDR3 reads TGTGCCAGCAGCCCGACCCAGCCTGAACTAGCGGGAGGGTACTACGAGCAGTACTTC. This gives the protein CASSPTQPELAGGYYEQYF.

This clone came up once. J is TRBJ1-3 and V is TRBV5-1; tentative D call: TRBD1 (6 bases). The V end lost 4 bases, the J end lost 3 bases, and 14 bases lay between the germline ends. Germline V gene lookup returns CDR1 SGHRS and CDR2 YFSETQ. The CDR3 runs 15 residues. CDR3 nucleotides: TGCGCCAGCAGCCTCACAGGGCTACTTGGAAACACCATATATTTT. Protein product: CASSLTGLLGNTIYF. The variable domain in full, completed from reference TRBV5-1 and TRBJ1-3, reads KAGVTQTPRYLIKTRGQQVTLSCSPISGHRSVSWYQQTPGQGLQFLFEYFSETQRNKGNFPGRFSGRQFSNSRSEMNVSTLELGDSALYLCASSLTGLLGNTIYFGEGSWLTVV.

The chain has TRBV18 and TRBJ2-3, with unresolved D. Germline V gene sequence: CDR1 KGHSH, CDR2 LQKENI. Deletions cut 1 base from V and 2 bases from J, with 16 bases between. The CDR3 contains 17 residues. The CDR3 reads CASSPLDLTRFTDTQYF. The CDR3 nucleotides read TGTGCCAGCTCACCACTTGACTTAACAAGATTCACAGATACGCAGTATTTT. The full variable domain, in which reference TRBV18 and TRBJ2-3 provide the parts outside the CDR3, is NAGVMQNPRHLVRRRGQEARLRCSPMKGHSHVYWYRQLPEEGLKFMVYLQKENIIDESGMPKERFSAEFPKEGPSILRIQQVVRGDSAAYFCASSPLDLTRFTDTQYFGPGTRLTVL.

J is TRBJ1-2 and V is TRBV18, with TRBD1 identical over 7 bases. V lost 6 bases to trimming and J lost 5 bases; unmatched junction nucleotides: 9. Germline CDR1 KGHSH, CDR2 LQKENI. The CDR3 covers 14 residues. As DNA, the CDR3 is TGTGCCAGCTCCCCTACCGGGACAGAGTATGGCTACACCTTC. Amino acid sequence: CASSPTGTEYGYTF.

The chain couples TRBV27 to TRBJ1-2, with 10 bases aligning to TRBD1. The CDR3 is 15 residues long. The V gene's germline CDR1 is MNHEY and CDR2 SMNVEV (reference sequence). With V trimmed by 5 bases and J by 8 bases, 11 bases remained unmatched. CDR3 amino acids: CASSTWTGGSLGYTF. The CDR3 DNA is TGTGCCAGCAGTACCTGGACAGGGGGAAGTTTGGGCTACACCTTC.

This clone was picked up one time. The J gene is TRBJ1-5, the V gene TRBV7-9; maybe TRBD1 (5 bases). Germline CDR1 reads SEHNR; CDR2 reads FQNEAQ (reference sequence). The CDR3 is made up of 14 amino acids. The ends were cut back, 3 bases at V and 5 bases at J, with 11 bases in the middle. Written as DNA, the CDR3 is TGTGCCAGCAGCTTGAGGTTAGGGGATCAGCCCCAGCATTTT. Translating it yields CASSLRLGDQPQHF.

The chain combines TRBV10-2 with TRBJ2-1; 8 positions match TRBD1. Germline-derived CDR1 and CDR2 are WSHSY and SAAADI. The CDR3 covers 16 residues. V shed 6 bases and J 3 bases; nucleotides not matched to a gene: 10. CDR3 residues: CASRNRDRGGYNEQFF. The CDR3 coding sequence is TGCGCCAGCAGGAACCGCGACAGGGGAGGCTACAATGAGCAGTTCTTC.

This clone is a singleton in its sample. This chain uses TRBV28 with TRBJ2-3; TRBD1 matches 10 bases. Trimming took 5 bases from V and 6 from J; bases not matched to a gene: 8. The CDR3 extends over 15 amino acids. Germline V lookup: CDR1 MDHEN, CDR2 SYDVKM. The CDR3 protein is CASSPGTGVVDTQYF. The DNA for the CDR3 is TGTGCCAGCAGTCCCGGGACAGGGGTAGTGGATACGCAGTATTTT.

V is TRBV4-3 and J is TRBJ2-7; D possibly corresponds to TRBD1 (5 bases). The germline V and J ends were trimmed by 0 bases and 2 bases, with 8 bases remaining between them. The length of the CDR3 is 14 residues. Germline CDR1 reads LGHNA; CDR2 reads YSLEER. CDR3: CASSQDSGTYEQYF. The CDR3 DNA sequence: TGCGCCAGCAGCCAAGATTCAGGGACCTACGAGCAGTACTTC.

The chain has TRBV4-3 and TRBJ1-1, with 9 bases matching TRBD1. The CDR3 runs to 17 residues. The junction had 6 bases not matched to a gene; V was cut back by 0 bases and J by 1 base. Germline V gene data show CDR1 as LGHNA and CDR2 as YSLEER. This CDR3 reads CASSQEAQGAWNTEAFF. The DNA of the CDR3 is TGCGCCAGCAGCCAAGAAGCACAGGGGGCGTGGAACACTGAAGCTTTCTTT.

The rearrangement links TRBV30 to TRBJ1-5; D is ambiguous. Trimming took off 1 base at V and 4 bases at J, with 11 bases between the two ends. The CDR3 extends over 14 amino acids. Germline V CDR1 and CDR2: GTSNPN, SVGIG (reference sequence). Here the CDR3 DNA reads TGTGCCTGGAGTGGGTTGGGCCCAAATCAGCCCCAGCATTTT. Translated: CAWSGLGPNQPQHF. Filled out from reference TRBV30 and TRBJ1-5, the complete variable domain reads SQTIHQWPATLVQPVGSPLSLECTVEGTSNPNLYWYRQAAGRGLQLLFYSVGIGQISSEVPQNLSASRPQDRQFILSSKKLLLSDSGFYLCAWSGLGPNQPQHFGDGTRLSIL.

The rearrangement links TRBV27 to TRBJ1-2; a possible D gene is TRBD1 (5 bases). V was clipped by 5 bases and J by 0 bases, with 10 bases between them. Germline V gene data show CDR1 as MNHEY and CDR2 as SMNVEV (reference sequence). This CDR3 contains 14 residues. CDR3 in amino acids: CASSPRGANYGYTF. The DNA for the CDR3 is TGTGCCAGCAGTCCCCGGGGGGCTAACTATGGCTACACCTTC.

J is TRBJ2-1 and V is TRBV7-2; 7 bases line up with TRBD2. The length of the CDR3 is 17 residues. Germline CDR1 and CDR2: SGHTA and FQGNSA. With V trimmed by 2 bases and J by 0 bases, 7 bases remained unmatched. The CDR3 coding sequence is TGTGCCAGCAGCTTAATGTCTAGCGGCCACTCCTACAATGAGCAGTTCTTC. Translating gives CASSLMSSGHSYNEQFF.